Presented here are 17 T cell receptor beta chains from one specimen sequenced in a study of T-cell reconstitution after alpha-beta-depleted transplantation in children. A library of TCRbeta sequences, prepared with unique molecular identifiers, was generated. Each CDR3 protein is one row after TCRdb ran MiXCR on the PCR reads. This sample has just under 150,000 distinct CDR3 sequences, with roughly 9% found just once. Sequences were derived from PBMCs, mostly from graft donor cells, sampled 180 days after TCRalphabeta/CD19-depleted stem cell transplant. The receptors were sampled from a female patient between 2 and 15 years old who had a stem cell transplant for congenital amegakaryocytic thrombocytopenia, so the T cells may come from the graft donor.

The table lists this clonotype with many counts. The V and J genes are TRBV12-3 or TRBV12-4 and TRBJ2-2; D is ambiguous. Trimming removed 2 bases at V and 1 base at J, with 14 bases between. The CDR3 contains 17 residues. The CDR3 sequence: CASSLFLDGRNTGELFF. The CDR3 nucleotides read TGTGCCAGCAGTTTATTTCTGGACGGTAGGAACACCGGGGAGCTGTTTTTT.

This clonotype is labeled as medium-sized. This chain connects TRBV25-1 to TRBJ2-7, with a weak D call TRBD1 (5 bases). Between the trimmed V and J ends, which lost 3 bases and 3 bases, there was a span of 12 bases. Germline CDR1 and CDR2: MGHDK and SYGVNS. The CDR3 is 14 residues long. CDR3 amino acids: CASSDWTLNYEQYF. CDR3 nucleotides: TGTGCCAGCAGTGACTGGACATTAAACTACGAGCAGTACTTC.

This clonotype was detected ten times or more. The J gene is TRBJ2-5, the V gene TRBV5-1; D might be TRBD2 (6 bases). This CDR3 spans 17 amino acids. The V and J ends lost 0 bases and 4 bases respectively, with 19 bases between them. The germline V gene has CDR1 SGHRS and CDR2 YFSETQ. The CDR3 DNA reads as TGCGCCAGCAGCTTGGCCGGGCTAGCGTTTGATTCAGAGACCCAGTACTTC. It translates to CASSLAGLAFDSETQYF.

CDR3: CASADQLGRVDNQPQHF. As DNA, the CDR3 is TGTGCCAGTGCTGATCAACTGGGACGGGTAGACAATCAGCCCCAGCATTTT. The chain uses TRBV19 and TRBJ1-5, with TRBD1 as a possible D gene (5 bases). Germline CDR1 and CDR2: LNHDA and SQIVND (reference sequence). CDR3 length: 17 residues. V was trimmed by 8 bases and J by 3 bases, leaving 23 bases between them.

This chain joins TRBV20-1 and TRBJ1-2; 12 positions agree with TRBD1. The CDR3 is 16 residues long. Germline CDR1 is DFQATT and CDR2 is SNEGSKA (reference sequence). V dropped 3 bases and J dropped 8; count of bases not matched to a gene: 13. This chain's CDR3 is CSASPSSGTGGGGYTF. The CDR3 DNA sequence: TGCAGTGCTAGCCCCTCTTCCGGGACAGGGGGCGGGGGCTACACCTTC.

For this clonotype: A clone one base away is much larger, so this may be a read error. The genes are TRBV12-3 or TRBV12-4 and TRBJ2-7; D remains unclear. The length of the CDR3 is 15 residues. The germline V and J ends were trimmed by 4 bases and 4 bases, with 17 bases remaining between them. As DNA, the CDR3 is TGTGCCAGCAGTTCCAGCTGGAGACCTCCGTACGAGCAGTACTTC. It encodes CASSSSWRPPYEQYF.

This clonotype came up many times. The chain uses TRBV5-1 and TRBJ2-2; 9 bases are shared with TRBD2. This CDR3 region has 15 residues. Germline trimming cut 0 bases from V and 5 bases from J; bases unmatched to any gene: 2. Germline CDR1 reads SGHRS; CDR2 reads YFSETQ. The CDR3 DNA reads as TGCGCCAGCAGCTTGGTAGCGGGAGAAACCGGGGAGCTGTTTTTT. Amino acids: CASSLVAGETGELFF.

This clonotype came up many times. CDR3 loop: CASRFSGKAYNEQFF. The CDR3 nucleotides read TGTGCCAGCAGATTTAGCGGGAAGGCCTACAATGAGCAGTTCTTC. V usage is TRBV12-3 or TRBV12-4 and J usage is TRBJ2-1, with 8 bases lining up with TRBD2. This CDR3 is built from 15 residues. Trimming cost V 6 bases and J 2 bases; bases outside gene matches: 6.

This clonotype was picked up many times. The genes are TRBV20-1 and TRBJ2-5, with 7 bases that match TRBD1. This CDR3 region has 13 residues. Germline V gene data show CDR1 as DFQATT and CDR2 as SNEGSKA (reference sequence). Losses at the gene ends were 6 bases for V and 5 bases for J; bases not matched to a gene: 9. CDR3 protein: CSAVRQGSETQYF. CDR3 in DNA: TGCAGTGCGGTCAGACAGGGATCGGAGACCCAGTACTTC.

The V and J genes are TRBV2 and TRBJ2-7, with 13 bases identical to TRBD2. V was pared by 4 bases and J by 2 bases, with 5 bases of the junction left unmatched. The CDR3 is 16 residues long. Germline lookup yields CDR1 SNHLY and CDR2 FYNNEI. The CDR3 nucleotides are TGTGCCAGCAGTGCCCCCGGACTAGCGGGGGCCTACGAGCAGTACTTC. Protein product: CASSAPGLAGAYEQYF.

V usage is TRBV19 and J usage is TRBJ1-5; D not resolved. This CDR3 spans 15 amino acids. The germline V and J ends were trimmed by 1 base and 2 bases, with 9 bases remaining between them. The germline gives CDR1 LNHDA, CDR2 SQIVND (reference sequence). CDR3 coding DNA: TGTGCCAGTAGTATAGGCCCTATTGGCAATCAGCCCCAGCATTTT. Protein product: CASSIGPIGNQPQHF.

Concerning this clonotype: Being one base from a much bigger clone, this may be a read error. The chain recombines TRBV20-1 with TRBJ2-5, with 8 bases lining up with TRBD1. The CDR3 consists of 12 residues. Germline V gene lookup returns CDR1 DFQATT and CDR2 SNEGSKA (reference sequence). Unmatched junction bases numbered 3, after V lost 6 bases and J lost 3 bases. The CDR3 loop reads CSAWGQEETQYF. The CDR3 nucleotides are TGCAGTGCATGGGGACAGGAAGAGACCCAGTACTTC.

V is TRBV10-1 and J is TRBJ1-5; 7 bases fit TRBD1. CDR3 length: 17 amino acids. Looked up from germline, CDR1 is WNHNN and CDR2 is SYGVQD (reference sequence). V gave up 3 bases and J gave up 4 bases; unmatched junction bases: 12. The CDR3: CASSEDWQGGPNQPQHF. In nucleotides, the CDR3 is TGCGCCAGCAGTGAAGATTGGCAGGGGGGCCCAAATCAGCCCCAGCATTTT.

This clonotype was recorded many times. The chain recombines TRBV10-3 with TRBJ2-1, with 11 bases lining up with TRBD2. The V segment lost 8 bases and the J segment 8 bases; nucleotides outside the gene matches: 5. The germline V gene encodes CDR1 ENHRY and CDR2 SYGVKD. The CDR3 is 13 amino acids. CDR3 DNA: TGTGCCATCGCCCTAGCGGGGGGATATGAGCAGTTCTTC. It codes for CAIALAGGYEQFF.

There are many counts of this clonotype. The chain has TRBV6-5 and TRBJ2-1; 10 nucleotides align to TRBD1. This CDR3 region has 15 residues. The germline CDR1 and CDR2 sequences are MNHEY and SVGAGI. The J segment lost 8 bases and the V segment lost 8 bases, leaving 12 bases of the junction unmatched. CDR3 amino acids: CASSPGQGLFHEQFF. DNA for the CDR3: TGTGCCAGCTCGCCGGGACAGGGGCTTTTTCATGAGCAGTTCTTC.

The chain has TRBV6-6 and TRBJ1-2; no clear D. V dropped 2 bases and J dropped 0 bases, with 4 bases sitting between them. Germline V gene sequence: CDR1 MNHNY, CDR2 SVGAGI (reference sequence). CDR3 size: 13 residues. CDR3 loop: CASSYEANYGYTF. As DNA, the CDR3 is TGTGCCAGCAGTTACGAGGCTAACTATGGCTACACCTTC.

This clonotype was seen ten or more times. The V and J genes are TRBV5-1 and TRBJ2-2, with D perhaps TRBD1 (5 bases). Deletions cut 4 bases from V and 5 bases from J, with 9 bases between. Germline V gene lookup returns CDR1 SGHRS and CDR2 YFSETQ. The CDR3 runs to 13 residues. Written as DNA, the CDR3 is TGCGCCAGCAGCCCAGGGCGGACCGGGGAGCTGTTTTTT. Protein product: CASSPGRTGELFF. Supplemented by reference TRBV5-1 and TRBJ2-2, the full variable domain reads KAGVTQTPRYLIKTRGQQVTLSCSPISGHRSVSWYQQTPGQGLQFLFEYFSETQRNKGNFPGRFSGRQFSNSRSEMNVSTLELGDSALYLCASSPGRTGELFFGEGSRLTVL.